Following are 17 T cell receptor beta chains from one sample sequenced in a study of CD8 T cells in ankylosing spondylitis. TCRdb recomputed calls from the 5' RACE reads with MiXCR, one row per CDR3 protein. The sample has approximately 30,000 distinct CDR3 sequences, 6.5% to 9% seen once; the top ten hold more than 9%. Sequenced: blood, either unsorted or a sorted T cell fraction (not recorded which). The receptors shown here come from a male donor with ankylosing spondylitis or in good health (not recorded which).

This clonotype was seen a few times. The V and J genes are TRBV7-9 and TRBJ2-7; 11 bases align to TRBD2. Per the germline V gene, CDR1 is SEHNR and CDR2 is FQNEAQ (reference sequence). After removal of 5 bases from V and 6 bases from J, the junction contained 12 bases not matched to a gene. The CDR3 spans 16 residues. The CDR3 DNA is TGTGCCAGCAGCCTACCCTCGACTAGCGGGATTGGCGAGCAGTACTTC. The encoded protein is CASSLPSTSGIGEQYF.

This clonotype was counted many times. V is TRBV6-2 or TRBV6-3 and J is TRBJ2-2; D may be TRBD2 (6 bases). Germline V gene lookup returns CDR1 MNHEY and CDR2 SVGEGT. The CDR3 is made up of 16 amino acids. V lost 6 bases and J 0 bases, leaving 14 bases between the germline ends. The CDR3 is CASSSRLVSNTGELFF. CDR3 DNA sequence: TGTGCCAGCAGCTCTCGACTAGTATCGAACACCGGGGAGCTGTTTTTT.

This clonotype has a count of ten or more. V and J are TRBV12-3 or TRBV12-4 and TRBJ2-5, with D possibly matching TRBD2 (6 bases). The CDR3 spans 16 residues. The V gene lost 2 bases and the J gene lost 4 bases, with 17 bases spanning the gap. CDR3 protein: CASSLSLSWGGETQYF. The CDR3 DNA is TGTGCCAGCAGTTTAAGCCTTTCGTGGGGAGGAGAGACCCAGTACTTC.

This clonotype was detected ten times or more. A much larger clone lies one base from this, so it may be a read error. The J gene is TRBJ2-2, the V gene TRBV29-1, with D possibly called TRBD1 or TRBD2 (5 bases each). The CDR3 is 15 residues long. Deletions cut 3 bases from V and 8 bases from J, with 19 bases between. Germline assignment: CDR1 SQVTM and CDR2 ANQGSEA. The CDR3 region is CSVETEGPVGGELFF. CDR3 coding DNA: TGCAGCGTTGAGACAGAGGGCCCCGTTGGAGGGGAGCTGTTTTTT.

This clonotype occurred many times. The rearrangement links TRBV6-6 to TRBJ1-3; D is uncertain. The CDR3 loop spans 13 amino acids. The germline CDR1 and CDR2 sequences are MNHNY and SVGAGI (reference sequence). Trimming shortened V by 2 bases and J by 7 bases, and 9 bases separated the two germline ends. The CDR3 loop reads CASSYGPGNTIYF. CDR3 DNA sequence: TGTGCCAGCAGTTACGGCCCGGGTAACACCATATATTTT.

This clonotype was observed many times. The chain carries TRBV19 and TRBJ1-1; 7 bases line up with TRBD1. From germline, CDR1 is LNHDA and CDR2 SQIVND (reference sequence). The CDR3 covers 13 residues. V was clipped by 5 bases and J by 6 bases; unmatched bases: 6. The DNA for the CDR3 is TGTGCCAGTAGTTCGACAGGGCCCTCTGAAGCTTTCTTT. Residues: CASSSTGPSEAFF. Combining the CDR3 with reference TRBV19 and TRBJ1-1 gives the whole variable domain DGGITQSPKYLFRKEGQNVTLSCEQNLNHDAMYWYRQDPGQGLRLIYYSQIVNDFQKGDIAEGYSVSREKKESFPLTVTSAQKNPTAFYLCASSSTGPSEAFFGQGTRLTVV.

This clonotype was picked up many times. V is TRBV27 and J is TRBJ2-5; TRBD2 matches at 14 bases. Germline trimming cut 0 bases from V and 9 bases from J; bases unmatched to any gene: 9. Looked up from germline, CDR1 is MNHEY and CDR2 is SMNVEV (reference sequence). This CDR3 comprises 17 residues. The CDR3 region is CASSLSIGTSGSGSQYF. In nucleotides, the CDR3 is TGTGCCAGCAGTTTATCAATTGGGACTAGCGGGAGTGGGTCCCAGTACTTC.

The sample holds many counts of this clonotype. The J gene is TRBJ2-1, the V gene TRBV5-1, with TRBD2 identical over 9 bases. The J segment lost 6 bases and the V segment lost 1 base, leaving 14 bases of the junction unmatched. This CDR3 contains 18 residues. The germline CDR1 and CDR2 sequences are SGHRS and YFSETQ. CDR3 residues: CASSLQSTSGLLGNEQFF. CDR3 DNA: TGCGCCAGCAGCTTGCAATCGACTAGCGGCCTACTAGGCAATGAGCAGTTCTTC.

This clonotype was seen a few times. The chain has TRBV20-1 and TRBJ2-2; D not certain. V lost 0 bases and J 1 base, leaving 9 bases between the germline ends. Germline values: CDR1 DFQATT, CDR2 SNEGSKA (reference sequence). The CDR3 totals 15 residues. CDR3 loop: CSARDGVQNTGELFF. The CDR3 DNA reads TGCAGTGCTAGAGATGGGGTCCAGAACACCGGGGAGCTGTTTTTT.

This clonotype has at least ten counts. V usage is TRBV3-1 and J usage is TRBJ2-1; no reliable D call. CDR1 LGHDT and CDR2 YNNKEL come from the germline V gene (reference sequence). V shed 6 bases and J shed 4 bases, with 7 bases lying between them. This CDR3 contains 12 residues. The CDR3 region is CASSILYNEQFF. CDR3 DNA sequence: TGTGCCAGCAGTATCCTTTACAATGAGCAGTTCTTC.

This clonotype was detected ten times or more. J is TRBJ1-4 and V is TRBV28; D uncertain. Germline V gene data show CDR1 as MDHEN and CDR2 as SYDVKM. CDR3 length: 14 amino acids. With 3 bases removed from V and 4 bases from J, the gap between germline ends came to 9 bases. This chain's CDR3 is CASSLRVINEKLFF. Here the CDR3 DNA reads TGTGCCAGCAGTTTGAGGGTGATTAATGAAAAACTGTTTTTT.

This clonotype has ten or more counts. This chain joins TRBV5-1 and TRBJ1-1; TRBD1 aligns across 9 bases. The V gene end was trimmed by 0 bases and the J gene end by 1 base; junction bases not matched to a gene: 7. This CDR3 comprises 17 residues. CDR1 is SGHRS, CDR2 YFSETQ, per germline. The CDR3 DNA follows: TGCGCCAGCAGCTTGGAACCGGGACAGGGAAAGAACACTGAAGCTTTCTTT. It yields the protein CASSLEPGQGKNTEAFF.

This clonotype occurred a few times. The genes are TRBV7-3 and TRBJ2-7; D not certain. CDR1 is SGHTA and CDR2 is FQGTGA in the germline V gene. Deletions cut 8 bases from V and 1 base from J, with 9 bases between. CDR3 length: 12 amino acids. This chain's CDR3 is CASLRSSYEQYF. The CDR3 DNA reads TGTGCCAGCTTAAGATCTTCCTACGAGCAGTACTTC.

The table lists this clonotype with many counts. J is TRBJ2-1 and V is TRBV24-1, with 10 bases matching TRBD2. Germline CDR1 KGHDR, CDR2 SFDVKD. The length of the CDR3 is 16 residues. The trim removed 3 bases at V and 1 base at J, leaving 2 bases unmatched. The CDR3 DNA sequence: TGTGCCACCAGTGATGGACTAGCGGAGTCCTACAATGAGCAGTTCTTC. Translation gives CATSDGLAESYNEQFF.

This clonotype was seen ten or more times. The J gene is TRBJ2-1, the V gene TRBV19; D possibly corresponds to TRBD2 (6 bases). Germline V gene sequence: CDR1 LNHDA, CDR2 SQIVND (reference sequence). CDR3 size: 16 residues. The germline V and J ends were trimmed by 0 bases and 5 bases, with 14 bases remaining between them. Here the CDR3 reads CASSIESLRGNNEQFF. Here the CDR3 DNA reads TGTGCCAGTAGTATAGAGAGCCTGCGGGGCAACAATGAGCAGTTCTTC.

The rearrangement joins TRBV6-4 to TRBJ1-1; 8 nucleotides line up with TRBD1. The CDR3 extends over 18 amino acids. The trim removed 5 bases at V and 0 bases at J, leaving 14 bases unmatched. Germline loops: CDR1 MRHNA, CDR2 SNTAGT. The CDR3 region has the DNA TGTGCCAGCAGTACCCTTCCGGGACAGGCAACATTGAACACTGAAGCTTTCTTT. Its protein is CASSTLPGQATLNTEAFF.

The V and J genes are TRBV9 and TRBJ2-3; the D gene is possibly TRBD2 (6 bases). The V gene's germline CDR1 is SGDLS and CDR2 YYNGEE. Trimming stripped 2 bases from V and 6 bases from J, with 16 bases between. The length of the CDR3 is 15 residues. DNA for the CDR3: TGTGCCAGCAGCGTCTCAAGGGGCCGGGGGGATACGCAGTATTTT. Translating gives CASSVSRGRGDTQYF.